One and the same sample provided the 25 T cell receptor beta chains below, sequenced in a study of vaccination effects on CD4 cells after COVID-19. These TCRs' antigens remain unknown. Viral peptide pool expansion of antigen-specific CD4+ T cells preceded sequencing in the ViraFEST assay. Cells that had been cultured for 10 days were the source of isolated CD4+ T cells. Vaccination of participants consisted of two doses of either the BNT162b2 or mRNA-1273 vaccine. Clones were sequenced by immunoSEQ multiplex PCR, and TCRdb holds only the in-frame ones, with some missing. The table has roughly 70,000 clones, 74% seen once. Sequences were derived from CD4+ T cells from PBMCs cultured with HCoV-229E spike peptides, sampled after COVID-19 vaccination. Receptors were obtained from a human donor who received a COVID-19 vaccine.

This clone was seen a few times. The chain uses TRBV7-9 and TRBJ2-2; no clear D gene. Trimming stripped 5 bases from V and 5 bases from J, with 9 bases between. The CDR3 length is 13 residues. The germline gives CDR1 SEHNR, CDR2 FQNEAQ (reference sequence). CDR3 DNA: TGTGCCAGCAGCCGCTCGGGTACCGGGGAGCTGTTTTTT. Translating it yields CASSRSGTGELFF.

The rearrangement uses TRBV14 and TRBJ1-2, with D perhaps TRBD1 (6 bases). The germline CDR1 and CDR2 sequences are SGHDN and FVKESK. The CDR3 loop spans 14 amino acids. V was cut by 1 base and J by 8 bases, with 14 bases left in between. CDR3: CASSQAFPGGGYTF. For the CDR3, the DNA is TGTGCCAGCAGCCAAGCCTTCCCTGGGGGCGGCTACACCTTC.

The CDR3 DNA sequence: TGTGCCAGCAGTGGGAAAGACAGGTACCTATTTTACGAGCAGTACGTC. Protein: CASSGKDRYLFYEQYV. The chain links TRBV6-4 to TRBJ2-7; weak D call: TRBD1 (6 bases). The germline V and J ends were trimmed by 4 bases and 4 bases, with 20 bases remaining between them. This CDR3 is 16 amino acids long. Germline CDR1 and CDR2: MRHNA and SNTAGT.

The V gene is TRBV6-2 or TRBV6-3, the J gene TRBJ1-1; TRBD1 is a possible D gene (5 bases). The length of the CDR3 is 15 residues. V gave up 1 base and J gave up 1 base, with 10 bases separating them. Germline V gene sequence: CDR1 MNHEY, CDR2 SVGEGT. The CDR3 sequence: CASSYYRTSNTEAFF. DNA of the CDR3: TGTGCCAGCAGTTACTACAGGACATCGAACACTGAAGCTTTCTTT.

This clone was counted between two and nine times. The genes are TRBV5-1 and TRBJ1-6, with D unclear. The CDR3 is 14 residues long. Trimming removed 0 bases from V and 6 bases from J, with 7 bases in between. Germline CDR1 and CDR2: SGHRS and YFSETQ. The CDR3 DNA sequence: TGCGCCAGCAGCTTGGATCGGGGTAATTCACCCCTCCACTTT. This encodes CASSLDRGNSPLHF.

This chain links TRBV20-1 with TRBJ2-7, with TRBD1 as a possible D gene (6 bases). The germline V gene has CDR1 DFQATT and CDR2 SNEGSKA (reference sequence). The CDR3 loop spans 11 amino acids. CDR3 in amino acids: CRPDSPDEQYV. The CDR3 region has the DNA TGCAGACCGGACAGTCCGGACGAGCAGTACGTC.

Only a few counts were recorded for this clone. This chain links TRBV7-9 with TRBJ1-1, with D maybe TRBD1 (5 bases). V lost 8 bases and J lost 2, with 12 bases in between. The CDR3 runs 13 residues. Germline assignment: CDR1 SEHNR and CDR2 FQNEAQ (reference sequence). In nucleotides, the CDR3 is TGTGCCAGCCACGGTAGGGGCAACACTGAAGCTTTCTTT. Its protein is CASHGRGNTEAFF.

This clone appeared a single time. This chain connects TRBV19 to TRBJ1-1, with TRBD1 matching 7 bases. Germline CDR1 is LNHDA and CDR2 is SQIVND (reference sequence). The CDR3 length is 13 residues. The ends lost 8 bases at V and 5 bases at J; junction bases unmatched: 8. CDR3 protein: CASCRQGGTEAFF. For the CDR3, the DNA is TGTGCCAGTTGTAGACAGGGAGGGACTGAAGCTTTCTTT.

This clone appeared a few times. The chain has TRBV30 and TRBJ2-5; tentative D call: TRBD2 (5 bases). Germline V lookup: CDR1 GTSNPN, CDR2 SVGIG (reference sequence). The CDR3 covers 15 residues. The V and J ends lost 1 base and 5 bases respectively, with 17 bases between them. CDR3 nucleotides: TGTGCCTGGAGTGCCCTTCCGCTCAGAGGGGAGACCCAGTACTTC. This codes for CAWSALPLRGETQYF.

V and J are TRBV6-2 or TRBV6-3 and TRBJ1-3, with D unclear. CDR1 and CDR2 from the germline V gene are MNHEY and SVGEGT. Trimming cost V 0 bases and J 2 bases, with 14 bases left between them. The length of the CDR3 is 17 residues. The CDR3 protein is CASSYSVLRGTGNTIYF. The CDR3 nucleotides read TGTGCCAGCAGTTACTCCGTGCTGCGAGGAACTGGAAACACCATATATTTT.

This sequence joins TRBV23-1 and TRBJ2-7; TRBD2 matches 7 bases. TRBV23-1 is flagged as an ORF with uncertain function. This CDR3 contains 14 residues. J gave up 4 bases and V 3 bases, and 6 bases lay outside the gene matches. This CDR3 is CASSHEQGGYEQYV. CDR3 coding DNA: TGCGCCAGCAGTCACGAGCAGGGAGGGTACGAGCAGTACGTC.

This clone appeared a single time. This chain connects TRBV6-5 to TRBJ1-4; D possibly corresponds to TRBD1 (6 bases). Germline-derived CDR1 and CDR2 are MNHEY and SVGAGI. The CDR3 runs 15 residues. Trimming removed 1 base from V and 7 bases from J, with 13 bases in between. CDR3 sequence: CASSYLGDKGEKLFF. CDR3 bases: TGTGCCAGCAGTTACTTGGGGGACAAGGGTGAAAAACTGTTTTTT.

The chain links TRBV19 to TRBJ2-3, with D possibly TRBD1 on 5 matching bases. Germline values: CDR1 LNHDA, CDR2 SQIVND (reference sequence). V was cut by 6 bases and J by 7 bases, with 17 bases left in between. This CDR3 contains 14 residues. The CDR3 here is CASSPQGFVYTQYF. In DNA, the CDR3 is TGTGCCAGTAGCCCCCAGGGTTTCGTGTATACGCAGTATTTT. The full variable domain, completed using reference TRBV19 and TRBJ2-3, is DGGITQSPKYLFRKEGQNVTLSCEQNLNHDAMYWYRQDPGQGLRLIYYSQIVNDFQKGDIAEGYSVSREKKESFPLTVTSAQKNPTAFYLCASSPQGFVYTQYFGPGTRLTVL.

This clone was detected once. V gene TRBV6-5 combines with J gene TRBJ2-1; TRBD2 matches 11 bases. Germline CDR1 reads MNHEY; CDR2 reads SVGAGI. The CDR3 is 15 residues long. V gave up 6 bases and J gave up 8 bases; unmatched junction bases: 9. DNA of the CDR3: TGTGCCAGCAGAGACCTTAGCGGGGGGGGACATGAGCAGTTCTTC. Protein sequence: CASRDLSGGGHEQFF.

The chain joins TRBV2 to TRBJ1-4; TRBD1 is a possible D gene (5 bases). Germline CDR1 and CDR2: SNHLY and FYNNEI. This CDR3 is 15 amino acids long. V was clipped by 6 bases and J by 2 bases, with 13 bases between them. This chain's CDR3 is CASRRQSLTNEKLFF. CDR3 coding DNA: TGTGCCAGCAGACGACAGTCGTTGACTAATGAAAAACTGTTTTTT.

The chain employs TRBV5-1 and TRBJ1-4, with D hard to call. CDR1 and CDR2 (germline): SGHRS, YFSETQ. The CDR3 runs 14 residues. V gave up 6 bases and J gave up 7 bases, with 16 bases separating them. Here the CDR3 reads CASTPGLTGEKLFF. The CDR3 DNA reads TGCGCCAGCACCCCGGGCCTAACGGGTGAAAAACTGTTTTTT.

J is TRBJ2-2 and V is TRBV18, with D unclear. The CDR3 spans 14 residues. Per the germline V gene, CDR1 is KGHSH and CDR2 is LQKENI. V dropped 4 bases and J dropped 2 bases, with 8 bases sitting between them. The CDR3 nucleotides are TGTGCCAGCTCACTCTCCGGAAACACCGGGGAGCTGTTTTTT. Protein: CASSLSGNTGELFF.

The genes are TRBV4-2 and TRBJ2-5; 15 bases line up with TRBD2. The V gene's germline CDR1 is LGHNA and CDR2 YNFKEQ. The CDR3 length is 17 residues. J was trimmed by 5 bases and V by 4 bases; bases with no gene match: 8. DNA of the CDR3: TGTGCCAGCAGCCGACGGACTAGCGGGGGGGCCAAGGAGACCCAGTACTTC. This translates into CASSRRTSGGAKETQYF.

The CDR3 protein is CASSYRAWADTQYF. The CDR3 nucleotides read TGCGCCAGCAGCTACCGGGCGTGGGCAGATACGCAGTATTTT. V and J are TRBV4-1 and TRBJ2-3; no reliable D call. Germline assignment: CDR1 MGHRA and CDR2 YSYEKL. With 5 bases removed from V and 4 bases from J, the gap between germline ends came to 13 bases. The length of the CDR3 is 14 residues.

The table lists this clone with a count of one. The rearrangement joins TRBV5-1 to TRBJ1-6; D might be TRBD1 (6 bases). Looked up from germline, CDR1 is SGHRS and CDR2 is YFSETQ. This CDR3 region has 14 residues. V was trimmed by 0 bases and J by 10 bases, leaving 11 bases between them. The CDR3 nucleotides are TGCGCCAGCAGCTTGGAACAGGGAGGGTCACCCCTCCACTTT. Protein sequence: CASSLEQGGSPLHF.

The J gene is TRBJ1-4, the V gene TRBV15, with 8 bases identical to TRBD1. Germline trimming cut 1 base from V and 5 bases from J; bases unmatched to any gene: 0. Germline assignment: CDR1 LNHNV and CDR2 YYDKDF (reference sequence). The CDR3 spans 14 residues. CDR3 protein: CATSRGQGNEKLFF. CDR3 coding DNA: TGTGCCACCAGCAGAGGACAGGGGAATGAAAAACTGTTTTTT.

The genes are TRBV6-6 and TRBJ1-2; D perhaps matches TRBD1 (6 bases). CDR1 MNHNY and CDR2 SVGAGI come from the germline V gene (reference sequence). The CDR3 is made up of 15 amino acids. V was cut by 2 bases and J by 7 bases, with 17 bases left in between. The CDR3 loop is CASSYEYQGLGGYTF. In nucleotides, the CDR3 is TGTGCCAGCAGTTACGAGTACCAGGGGCTGGGTGGCTACACCTTC.

V is TRBV2 and J is TRBJ2-3, with 8 nucleotides matching TRBD2. V was clipped by 7 bases and J by 1 base; unmatched bases: 10. The length of the CDR3 is 16 residues. CDR1 is SNHLY and CDR2 is FYNNEI in the germline V gene. The CDR3 DNA is TGTGCCAGCACCGGGGGGGCTTTTAGGGGCACAGATACGCAGTATTTT. It is translated as CASTGGAFRGTDTQYF.

As DNA, the CDR3 is TGTGCCAGCAGTTCCGCCTCGGGTTCACCCCTCCACTTT. Translating gives CASSSASGSPLHF. V gene TRBV6-6 combines with J gene TRBJ1-6, with D unclear. The CDR3 has 13 amino acids. Germline CDR1 is MNHNY and CDR2 is SVGAGI (reference sequence). V was clipped by 4 bases and J by 9 bases, with 10 bases between them.

This sequence joins TRBV7-9 and TRBJ1-1; D ambiguous. Germline CDR1 and CDR2: SEHNR and FQNEAQ (reference sequence). The CDR3 contains 13 residues. V was cut by 5 bases and J by 1 base, with 8 bases left in between. The CDR3 nucleotides are TGTGCCAGCAGCCTCTCACGGAACACTGAAGCTTTCTTT. The encoded protein is CASSLSRNTEAFF.